Below, 14 T cell receptor beta chains from the same sample are listed, as sequenced in a study of PD-1 blockade in mismatch repair-deficient tumors. The table came from immunoSEQ multiplex PCR; TCRdb's copy has only in-frame clones and leaves some out. Counted here are around 51,000 clones, over 70% occurring once; the ten biggest clones make up around 8.1%. Sequences were derived from peripheral blood, sampled 20 weeks after starting pembrolizumab. The receptors were sampled from an adult with mismatch repair-deficient cancer.

The chain employs TRBV14 and TRBJ2-7, with TRBD2 as a possible D gene (6 bases). The CDR3 sequence is 17 residues long. Trimming removed 1 base at V and 1 base at J, with 17 bases between. Germline CDR1 is SGHDN and CDR2 is FVKESK. In DNA form, the CDR3 reads TGTGCCAGCAGCCAAGGATCTTTGCGGGGAGGATCCTACGAGCAGTACTTC. The encoded protein is CASSQGSLRGGSYEQYF.

The chain employs TRBV9 and TRBJ2-3, with D perhaps matching TRBD2 (5 bases). Germline CDR1 reads SGDLS; CDR2 reads YYNGEE. The V gene lost 4 bases and the J gene lost 2 bases, with 14 bases spanning the gap. CDR3 length: 15 amino acids. CDR3 DNA: TGTGCCAGCAGCCCCTATACTAGGCCCACAGATACGCAGTATTTT. Translating gives CASSPYTRPTDTQYF.

This rearrangement joins TRBV7-6 to TRBJ2-5; 7 nucleotides agree with TRBD1. With V trimmed by 5 bases and J by 2 bases, 5 bases remained unmatched. The CDR3 has 14 residues. Germline CDR1 SGHVS, CDR2 FNYEAQ. The CDR3 DNA sequence: TGTGCCAGCAGCGAACCGGGACAGCAAGAGACCCAGTACTTC. Encoded protein: CASSEPGQQETQYF.

The chain joins TRBV27 to TRBJ1-1; TRBD1 matches 9 bases. V trimming: 4 bases; J trimming: 5 bases; junction bases outside the gene matches: 5. Germline assignment: CDR1 MNHEY and CDR2 SMNVEV (reference sequence). This CDR3 region has 14 residues. The CDR3 nucleotides are TGTGCCAGCAGTTACAGGGGGCAGCAGACTGAAGCTTTCTTT. Its translation is CASSYRGQQTEAFF.

The chain links TRBV30 to TRBJ2-5; 8 bases fit TRBD2. The CDR3 consists of 14 residues. Germline assignment: CDR1 GTSNPN and CDR2 SVGIG (reference sequence). J lost 4 bases, V lost 0 bases, and 4 bases had no gene match. The CDR3 sequence: CAWSVKAGAETQYF. Here the CDR3 DNA reads TGTGCCTGGAGTGTTAAAGCGGGAGCAGAGACCCAGTACTTC.

The chain uses TRBV5-8 and TRBJ1-1; no clear D gene. Germline V gene lookup returns CDR1 SGHTS and CDR2 YDEGEE. The CDR3 is made up of 13 amino acids. Trimming cost V 5 bases and J 1 base, with 9 bases left between them. The CDR3 region has the DNA TGTGCCAGCAGGGAGTCGGAGAACACTGAAGCTTTCTTT. Translation: CASRESENTEAFF.

The rearrangement links TRBV7-2 to TRBJ2-7, with 8 bases identical to TRBD2. The germline V gene encodes CDR1 SGHTA and CDR2 FQGNSA. CDR3 size: 15 residues. V lost 2 bases, J lost 3 bases, and 6 bases stayed unmatched. CDR3 region: CASSLNTGGFYEQYF. CDR3 DNA: TGTGCCAGCAGCTTAAATACGGGAGGGTTCTACGAGCAGTACTTC.

The CDR3 is CASSEESIGGNEQFF. The CDR3 DNA sequence: TGTGCCAGCAGTGAGGAGTCCATAGGGGGCAATGAGCAGTTCTTC. This chain uses TRBV2 with TRBJ2-1; TRBD1 is a possible D gene (6 bases). Looked up from germline, CDR1 is SNHLY and CDR2 is FYNNEI. The V end was cut by 3 bases, the J end by 6 bases, with 15 bases between. This CDR3 has 15 amino acids.

The rearrangement links TRBV4-3 to TRBJ2-5; the D gene is possibly TRBD1 (6 bases). The V gene lost 4 bases and the J gene lost 0 bases, with 15 bases spanning the gap. Germline-derived CDR1 and CDR2 are LGHNA and YSLEER. CDR3 length: 16 amino acids. The CDR3 loop is CASSRNPTGNQETQYF. The CDR3 DNA reads as TGCGCCAGCAGCCGCAACCCTACAGGGAACCAAGAGACCCAGTACTTC.

The chain has TRBV13 and TRBJ2-1; 9 bases line up with TRBD1. Trimming took 7 bases from V and 6 from J; bases not matched to a gene: 13. The CDR3 length is 16 residues. Germline V gene sequence: CDR1 PRHDT, CDR2 FYEKMQ (reference sequence). CDR3 amino acids: CASTHPTGGFANEQFF. Here the CDR3 DNA reads TGTGCCAGCACCCACCCAACAGGGGGCTTCGCCAATGAGCAGTTCTTC.

CDR3 DNA sequence: TGTGCCAGCAGCCCGGGTCGGAGCTCCTACAATGAGCAGTTCTTC. Translated, it gives CASSPGRSSYNEQFF. The rearrangement links TRBV5-4 to TRBJ2-1; no definite D call. Germline CDR1 is SGHNT and CDR2 is YYREEE (reference sequence). The CDR3 has 15 amino acids. The V gene lost 4 bases and the J gene lost 0 bases, with 11 bases spanning the gap.

The rearrangement links TRBV18 to TRBJ2-3; D not certain. V dropped 6 bases and J dropped 5 bases, with 6 bases sitting between them. In germline, CDR1 is KGHSH, CDR2 LQKENI. The CDR3 length is 11 residues. CDR3 sequence (DNA): TGTGCCAGCTCGCAAAGAGATACGCAGTATTTT. Its protein is CASSQRDTQYF.

The chain joins TRBV7-2 to TRBJ2-2; 7 bases line up with TRBD2. Germline V gene lookup returns CDR1 SGHTA and CDR2 FQGNSA. J lost 5 bases, V lost 1 base, and 4 bases had no gene match. CDR3 length equals 15 residues. The CDR3 loop is CASSLGAGRTGELFF. Written as DNA, the CDR3 is TGTGCCAGCAGCTTAGGAGCGGGAAGAACCGGGGAGCTGTTTTTT.

The chain recombines TRBV4-3 with TRBJ1-5, with 9 bases lining up with TRBD1. The CDR3 runs 13 residues. The V gene's germline CDR1 is LGHNA and CDR2 YSLEER. The junction had 3 bases not matched to a gene; V was cut back by 8 bases and J by 4 bases. Here the CDR3 reads CASSGQGNQPQHF. DNA for the CDR3: TGCGCCAGCTCGGGACAGGGTAATCAGCCCCAGCATTTT.